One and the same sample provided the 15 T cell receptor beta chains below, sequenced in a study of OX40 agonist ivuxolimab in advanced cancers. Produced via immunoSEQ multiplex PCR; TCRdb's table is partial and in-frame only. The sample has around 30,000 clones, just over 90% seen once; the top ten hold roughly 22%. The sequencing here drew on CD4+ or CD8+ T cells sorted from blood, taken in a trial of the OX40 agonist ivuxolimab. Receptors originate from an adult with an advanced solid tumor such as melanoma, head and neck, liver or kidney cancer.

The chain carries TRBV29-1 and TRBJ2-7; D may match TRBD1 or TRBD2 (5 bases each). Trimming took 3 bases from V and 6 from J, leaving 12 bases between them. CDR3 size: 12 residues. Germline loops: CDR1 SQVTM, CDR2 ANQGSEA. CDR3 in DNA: TGCAGCGTTGACTCAGGGACGCCCGAGCAGTACTTC. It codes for CSVDSGTPEQYF.

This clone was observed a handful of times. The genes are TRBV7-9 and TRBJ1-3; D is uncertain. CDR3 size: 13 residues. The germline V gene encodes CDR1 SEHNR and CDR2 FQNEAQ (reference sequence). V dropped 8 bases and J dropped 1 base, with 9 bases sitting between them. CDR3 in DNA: TGTGCCAGCGGCCAAGGGTCTGGAAACACCATATATTTT. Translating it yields CASGQGSGNTIYF.

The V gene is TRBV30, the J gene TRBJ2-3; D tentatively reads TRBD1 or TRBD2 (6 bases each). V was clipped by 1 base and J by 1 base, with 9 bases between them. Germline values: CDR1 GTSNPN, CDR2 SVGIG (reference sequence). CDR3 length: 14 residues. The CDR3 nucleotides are TGTGCCTGGAGTGCGGGGGCGGGCACAGATACGCAGTATTTT. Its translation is CAWSAGAGTDTQYF.

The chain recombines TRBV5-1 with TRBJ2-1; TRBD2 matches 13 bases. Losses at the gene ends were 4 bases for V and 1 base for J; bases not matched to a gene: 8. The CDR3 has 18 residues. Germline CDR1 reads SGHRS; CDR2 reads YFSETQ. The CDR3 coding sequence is TGCGCCAGCAGCCATACTAGCGGGAGGGCCTCGTCCTACAATGAGCAGTTCTTC. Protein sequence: CASSHTSGRASSYNEQFF.

CDR3 residues: CASSHWERELSNSYEQYF. The CDR3 nucleotides are TGTGCCAGCAGCCACTGGGAGCGGGAGCTGTCAAACTCCTACGAGCAGTACTTC. The rearrangement links TRBV11-2 to TRBJ2-7; 8 nucleotides agree with TRBD2. This CDR3 comprises 18 residues. After removal of 5 bases from V and 0 bases from J, the junction contained 15 bases not matched to a gene. Germline CDR1 reads SGHAT; CDR2 reads FQNNGV.

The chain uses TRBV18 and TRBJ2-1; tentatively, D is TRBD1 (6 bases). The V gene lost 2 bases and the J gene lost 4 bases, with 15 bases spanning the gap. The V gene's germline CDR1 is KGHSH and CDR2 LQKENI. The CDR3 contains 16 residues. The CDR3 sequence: CASSPEGWGPYNEQFF. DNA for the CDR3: TGTGCCAGCTCACCAGAGGGTTGGGGGCCTTACAATGAGCAGTTCTTC.

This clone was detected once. The CDR3 sequence: CASSDRDESSYEQYF. In DNA form, the CDR3 reads TGTGCCAGCAGCGACCGGGACGAGAGCTCCTACGAGCAGTACTTC. The chain is built from TRBV27 and TRBJ2-7, with D tentatively TRBD1 or TRBD2 (5 bases each). The V end lost 6 bases, the J end lost 0 bases, and 15 bases lay between the germline ends. Germline V CDR1 and CDR2: MNHEY, SMNVEV (reference sequence). This CDR3 has 15 amino acids.

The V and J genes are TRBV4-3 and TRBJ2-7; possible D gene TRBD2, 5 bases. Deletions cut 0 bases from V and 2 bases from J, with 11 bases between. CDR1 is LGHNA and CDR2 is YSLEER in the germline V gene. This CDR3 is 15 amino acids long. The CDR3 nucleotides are TGCGCCAGCAGCCAAGATCCGGAGCGGCCCTACGAGCAGTACTTC. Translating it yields CASSQDPERPYEQYF.

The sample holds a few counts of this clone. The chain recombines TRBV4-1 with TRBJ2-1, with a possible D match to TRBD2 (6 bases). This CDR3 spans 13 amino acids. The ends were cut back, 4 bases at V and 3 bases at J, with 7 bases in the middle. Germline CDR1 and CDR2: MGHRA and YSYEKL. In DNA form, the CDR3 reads TGCGCCAGCAGCCTGGACTACTACAATGAGCAGTTCTTC. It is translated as CASSLDYYNEQFF.

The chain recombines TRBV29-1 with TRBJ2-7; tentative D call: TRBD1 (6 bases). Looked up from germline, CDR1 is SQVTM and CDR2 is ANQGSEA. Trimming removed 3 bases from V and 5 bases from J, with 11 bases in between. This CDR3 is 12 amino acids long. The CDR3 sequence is CSVDSGTHEQYF. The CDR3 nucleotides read TGCAGCGTTGACTCCGGGACACACGAGCAGTACTTC.

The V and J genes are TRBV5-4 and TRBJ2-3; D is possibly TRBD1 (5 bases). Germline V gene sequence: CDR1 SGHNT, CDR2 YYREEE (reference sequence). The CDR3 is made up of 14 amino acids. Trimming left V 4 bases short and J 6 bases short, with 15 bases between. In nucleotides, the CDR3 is TGTGCCAGCAGCAGCTTGGGGCCCCAGGATACGCAGTATTTT. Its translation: CASSSLGPQDTQYF.

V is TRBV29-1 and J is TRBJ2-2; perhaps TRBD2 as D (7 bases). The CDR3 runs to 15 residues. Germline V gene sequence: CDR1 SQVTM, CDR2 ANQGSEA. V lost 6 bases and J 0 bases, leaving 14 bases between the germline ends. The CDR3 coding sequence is TGCAGCGTGGTTGACGGGGGGCCGAACACCGGGGAGCTGTTTTTT. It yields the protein CSVVDGGPNTGELFF.

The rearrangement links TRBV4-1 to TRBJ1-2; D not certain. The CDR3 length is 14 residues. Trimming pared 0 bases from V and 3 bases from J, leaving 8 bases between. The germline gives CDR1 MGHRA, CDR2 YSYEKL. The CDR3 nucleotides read TGCGCCAGCAGCCAAGATCCCCCGGACTATGGCTACACCTTC. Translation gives CASSQDPPDYGYTF.

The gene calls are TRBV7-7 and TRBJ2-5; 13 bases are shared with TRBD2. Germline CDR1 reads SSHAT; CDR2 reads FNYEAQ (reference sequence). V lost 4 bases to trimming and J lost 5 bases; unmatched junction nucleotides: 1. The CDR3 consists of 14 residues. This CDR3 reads CASSSGLAGETQYF. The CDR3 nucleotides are TGTGCCAGCAGCTCGGGACTAGCGGGGGAGACCCAGTACTTC.

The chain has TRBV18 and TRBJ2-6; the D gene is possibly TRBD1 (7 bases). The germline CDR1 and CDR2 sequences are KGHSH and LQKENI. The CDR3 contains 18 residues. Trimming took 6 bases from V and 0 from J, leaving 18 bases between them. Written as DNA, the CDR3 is TGTGCCAGCTCTAACGTCCCAGGGGGAGGCTCTGGGGCCAACGTCCTGACTTTC. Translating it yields CASSNVPGGGSGANVLTF. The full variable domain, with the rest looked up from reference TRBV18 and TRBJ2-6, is NAGVMQNPRHLVRRRGQEARLRCSPMKGHSHVYWYRQLPEEGLKFMVYLQKENIIDESGMPKERFSAEFPKEGPSILRIQQVVRGDSAAYFCASSNVPGGGSGANVLTFGAGSRLTVL.